Following are 27 T cell receptor beta chains from one sample sequenced in a study of T cell changes during pregnancy in multiple sclerosis. Measured with immunoSEQ multiplex PCR; TCRdb has only the in-frame clones, and not every one. The sample holds 90,000 to 150,000 clones, 85% to 95% seen once. The sequenced sample was peripheral blood, obtained before pregnancy. These receptors originate from a female donor with multiple sclerosis, enrolled in a pregnancy study.

The V and J genes are TRBV6-5 and TRBJ2-1; weak D call: TRBD1 (7 bases). The CDR3 sequence is 13 residues long. The germline gives CDR1 MNHEY, CDR2 SVGAGI. The germline V and J ends were trimmed by 8 bases and 5 bases, with 13 bases remaining between them. As DNA, the CDR3 is TGTGCCAGCGCGGGACAGCTTAACAATGAGCAGTTCTTC. Its protein is CASAGQLNNEQFF.

V and J are TRBV2 and TRBJ2-7; 8 nucleotides align to TRBD1. The CDR3 totals 17 residues. Germline CDR1 and CDR2: SNHLY and FYNNEI. The J segment lost 1 base and the V segment lost 7 bases, leaving 15 bases of the junction unmatched. In DNA form, the CDR3 reads TGTGCCAGCAATAGACAGGGGCCTAACCGACGGTCCTACGAGCAGTACTTC. Protein sequence: CASNRQGPNRRSYEQYF. The full variable domain, with the rest looked up from reference TRBV2 and TRBJ2-7, is EPEVTQTPSHQVTQMGQEVILRCVPISNHLYFYWYRQILGQKVEFLVSFYNNEISEKSEIFDDQFSVERPDGSNFTLKIRSTKLEDSAMYFCASNRQGPNRRSYEQYFGPGTRLTVT.

The chain combines TRBV19 with TRBJ1-2, with D unclear. The germline gives CDR1 LNHDA, CDR2 SQIVND (reference sequence). V was cut by 3 bases and J by 6 bases, with 17 bases left in between. There are 15 residues in the CDR3. CDR3 sequence reads: CASSIAGYAIHGYTF. The DNA of the CDR3 is TGTGCCAGTAGTATCGCGGGGTATGCTATCCATGGCTACACCTTC. The full variable domain, rest sourced from reference TRBV19 and TRBJ1-2, is DGGITQSPKYLFRKEGQNVTLSCEQNLNHDAMYWYRQDPGQGLRLIYYSQIVNDFQKGDIAEGYSVSREKKESFPLTVTSAQKNPTAFYLCASSIAGYAIHGYTFGSGTRLTVV.

The V gene is TRBV2, the J gene TRBJ2-7; 7 positions match TRBD2. Losses at the gene ends were 2 bases for V and 2 bases for J; bases not matched to a gene: 6. The CDR3 covers 15 residues. CDR1 and CDR2 (germline): SNHLY, FYNNEI. The CDR3 coding sequence is TGTGCCAGCAGTGAATGGACTAGTGAACCCTACGAGCAGTACTTC. It yields the protein CASSEWTSEPYEQYF.

The V call is TRBV5-1, the J call TRBJ2-1, with 7 bases fitting TRBD1. Germline assignment: CDR1 SGHRS and CDR2 YFSETQ. The V gene end was trimmed by 5 bases and the J gene end by 4 bases; junction bases not matched to a gene: 9. CDR3 length: 15 residues. CDR3 DNA sequence: TGCGCCAGCAGACAAGGACAGGACCCATACAATGAGCAGTTCTTC. Its translation is CASRQGQDPYNEQFF.

Written as DNA, the CDR3 is TGTGCCAGCAGTAGGACAGGGGGAGAGACCCAGTACTTC. Encoded protein: CASSRTGGETQYF. This sequence joins TRBV6-1 and TRBJ2-5; 10 bases align to TRBD1. Germline values: CDR1 MNHNS, CDR2 SASEGT. Unmatched junction bases numbered 1, after V lost 5 bases and J lost 4 bases. CDR3 size: 13 residues.

This clone was observed once. This chain joins TRBV6-5 and TRBJ1-1; the D gene is possibly TRBD1 (5 bases). Germline CDR1 and CDR2: MNHEY and SVGAGI. The V gene lost 6 bases and the J gene lost 4 bases, with 12 bases spanning the gap. This CDR3 spans 13 amino acids. DNA for the CDR3: TGTGCCAGCAGACGGGGGTCGAGCACTGAAGCTTTCTTT. It encodes CASRRGSSTEAFF.

The CDR3 sequence is CASSSGTGRTNEKLFF. CDR3 coding DNA: TGTGCCAGCAGCTCAGGGACAGGGAGAACTAATGAAAAACTGTTTTTT. The chain joins TRBV7-9 to TRBJ1-4, with 9 bases identical to TRBD1. CDR1 is SEHNR and CDR2 is FQNEAQ in the germline V gene (reference sequence). CDR3 size: 16 residues. The V gene end was trimmed by 4 bases and the J gene end by 1 base; junction bases not matched to a gene: 4.

The rearrangement joins TRBV28 to TRBJ2-7; a possible D gene is TRBD2 (6 bases). The CDR3 runs 15 residues. CDR1 and CDR2 (germline): MDHEN, SYDVKM. Trimming took 3 bases from V and 4 from J, leaving 16 bases between them. The CDR3 DNA reads TGTGCCAGCAGTTTCCGTCGGAGGGCCAATTACGAGCAGTACTTC. Translating it yields CASSFRRRANYEQYF.

In its sample, this clone was seen once. This chain uses TRBV7-3 with TRBJ1-1, with D perhaps matching TRBD1 (6 bases). Trimming stripped 8 bases from V and 12 bases from J, with 25 bases between. This CDR3 has 14 amino acids. CDR1 and CDR2 (germline): SGHTA, FQGTGA. The CDR3 loop reads CASGAGTRGGESFF. CDR3 coding DNA: TGTGCCAGCGGTGCCGGGACAAGGGGGGGAGAGTCTTTCTTT. The full variable domain, with the rest looked up from reference TRBV7-3 and TRBJ1-1, is GAGVSQTPSNKVTEKGKYVELRCDPISGHTALYWYRQSLGQGPEFLIYFQGTGAADDSGLPNDRFFAVRPEGSVSTLKIQRTERGDSAVYLCASGAGTRGGESFFGQGTRLTVV.

The chain is built from TRBV11-2 and TRBJ1-1; 8 bases fit TRBD1. V gave up 5 bases and J gave up 5 bases; unmatched junction bases: 10. The CDR3 totals 15 residues. CDR1 is SGHAT and CDR2 is FQNNGV in the germline V gene. CDR3 in DNA: TGTGCCAGCAGCCTCCCTTGGACAGGGCGGACTGAAGCTTTCTTT. Protein product: CASSLPWTGRTEAFF.

The chain couples TRBV13 to TRBJ2-3; 7 positions agree with TRBD2. Losses at the gene ends were 2 bases for V and 3 bases for J; bases not matched to a gene: 5. The V gene's germline CDR1 is PRHDT and CDR2 FYEKMQ (reference sequence). The CDR3 consists of 15 residues. The CDR3 sequence is CASSLTGLLTDTQYF. The CDR3 nucleotides are TGTGCCAGCAGCTTAACGGGACTACTTACAGATACGCAGTATTTT.

This rearrangement joins TRBV6-5 to TRBJ1-1; D possibly corresponds to TRBD1 (6 bases). Germline V CDR1 and CDR2: MNHEY, SVGAGI. This CDR3 is 14 amino acids long. Trimming cost V 4 bases and J 10 bases, with 19 bases left between them. CDR3 protein: CASSFRTIGGAAFF. DNA for the CDR3: TGTGCCAGCAGTTTCCGAACCATCGGGGGGGCAGCTTTCTTT.

The rearrangement links TRBV10-3 to TRBJ1-6, with TRBD1 matching 7 bases. The CDR3 totals 14 residues. CDR1 is ENHRY, CDR2 SYGVKD, per germline. V dropped 7 bases and J dropped 5; count of bases not matched to a gene: 5. CDR3 loop: CAIKGDSHNSPLHF. CDR3 sequence (DNA): TGTGCCATCAAGGGGGACAGCCATAATTCACCCCTCCACTTT.

This clone ranks as medium-sized. This chain connects TRBV4-2 to TRBJ2-5; TRBD1 might be the D (6 bases). With 4 bases removed from V and 0 bases from J, the gap between germline ends came to 15 bases. There are 16 residues in the CDR3. From germline, CDR1 is LGHNA and CDR2 YNFKEQ. CDR3 residues: CASSPEHRAYQETQYF. CDR3 in DNA: TGTGCCAGCAGCCCGGAACACAGGGCTTACCAAGAGACCCAGTACTTC.

The genes are TRBV5-8 and TRBJ2-7, with 8 bases identical to TRBD2. Germline V gives CDR1 SGHTS, CDR2 YDEGEE. The CDR3 sequence is 14 residues long. Trimming took 2 bases from V and 5 from J; bases not matched to a gene: 6. CDR3: CASSLEAGDNEQYF. In DNA, the CDR3 is TGTGCCAGCAGCTTAGAAGCGGGAGATAACGAGCAGTACTTC. The complete variable domain, with remaining parts taken from reference TRBV5-8 and TRBJ2-7, reads EAGVTQSPTHLIKTRGQQATLRCSPISGHTSVYWYQQALGLGLQFLLWYDEGEERNRGNFPPRFSGRQFPNYSSELNVNALELEDSALYLCASSLEAGDNEQYFGPGTRLTVT.

The chain uses TRBV5-1 and TRBJ2-3; 11 bases are shared with TRBD2. Looked up from germline, CDR1 is SGHRS and CDR2 is YFSETQ. V lost 4 bases, J lost 4 bases, and 8 bases stayed unmatched. The CDR3 extends over 16 amino acids. This CDR3 is CASSDSGRAVADTQYF. The CDR3 coding sequence is TGCGCCAGCAGCGATAGCGGGAGGGCCGTGGCAGATACGCAGTATTTT.

The chain joins TRBV5-1 to TRBJ1-2; tentatively, D is TRBD1 (6 bases). Germline V gene data show CDR1 as SGHRS and CDR2 as YFSETQ. V lost 3 bases and J lost 4, with 16 bases in between. The CDR3 extends over 15 amino acids. The CDR3 region has the DNA TGCGCCAGCAGCTCCGGACAGAGTTCCTTCTATGGCTACACCTTC. This gives the protein CASSSGQSSFYGYTF.

This chain links TRBV10-1 with TRBJ2-3; tentatively, D is TRBD1 (5 bases). Germline V gene sequence: CDR1 WNHNN, CDR2 SYGVQD (reference sequence). The CDR3 contains 11 residues. V was clipped by 5 bases and J by 14 bases, with 14 bases between them. The CDR3 protein is CASSPRTSPYF. CDR3 DNA: TGCGCCAGCAGTCCCCGGACAAGCCCGTATTTT.

This sequence joins TRBV27 and TRBJ2-1; the match to TRBD1 covers 7 bases. V gave up 6 bases and J gave up 1 base; unmatched junction bases: 6. There are 15 residues in the CDR3. Germline-derived CDR1 and CDR2 are MNHEY and SMNVEV (reference sequence). CDR3 nucleotides: TGTGCCAGCAGGGAGACAGGGTTGTCCTACAATGAGCAGTTCTTC. It codes for CASRETGLSYNEQFF.

The chain uses TRBV5-4 and TRBJ2-1; 8 bases agree with TRBD1. In germline, CDR1 is SGHNT, CDR2 YYREEE (reference sequence). The CDR3 loop spans 15 amino acids. The junction had 3 bases not matched to a gene; V was cut back by 4 bases and J by 0 bases. This CDR3 reads CASSVDRVSYNEQFF. In DNA form, the CDR3 reads TGTGCCAGCAGCGTGGACAGGGTCTCCTACAATGAGCAGTTCTTC.

The V call is TRBV28, the J call TRBJ1-5; D is uncertain. CDR1 is MDHEN and CDR2 is SYDVKM in the germline V gene. CDR3 size: 14 residues. V gave up 7 bases and J gave up 6 bases, with 16 bases separating them. CDR3 bases: TGTGCCAGCATCAAAATGACGGGGTCTCAGCCCCAGCATTTT. Translated, it gives CASIKMTGSQPQHF.

The chain employs TRBV5-6 and TRBJ2-2, with no clear D. Deletions cut 4 bases from V and 7 bases from J, with 14 bases between. The CDR3 runs to 14 residues. The germline CDR1 and CDR2 sequences are SGHDT and YYEEEE. The DNA for the CDR3 is TGTGCCAGCAGCCGAACCGGGTATAACGGGGAGCTGTTTTTT. Translating gives CASSRTGYNGELFF.

The chain recombines TRBV5-4 with TRBJ1-3; 7 nucleotides agree with TRBD1. The length of the CDR3 is 16 residues. The germline V gene has CDR1 SGHNT and CDR2 YYREEE (reference sequence). The V gene end was trimmed by 4 bases and the J gene end by 4 bases; junction bases not matched to a gene: 11. CDR3 bases: TGTGCCAGCAGCGAAGGACAGGCCGCTGGAGGAAACACCATATATTTT. Its protein product is CASSEGQAAGGNTIYF.

This clone has just one count. CDR3 region: CASTGGTYEQYF. The CDR3, as DNA: TGTGCCAGCACAGGCGGGACCTACGAGCAGTACTTC. The V and J genes are TRBV28 and TRBJ2-7, with D possibly being TRBD2 (6 bases). Germline V gives CDR1 MDHEN, CDR2 SYDVKM. V was trimmed by 7 bases and J by 2 bases, leaving 9 bases between them. This CDR3 is 12 amino acids long.

This chain joins TRBV5-5 and TRBJ1-1, with TRBD1 as a possible D gene (6 bases). Trimming removed 0 bases from V and 7 bases from J, with 19 bases in between. The CDR3 spans 16 residues. The germline V gene has CDR1 SGHKS and CDR2 YYEKEE (reference sequence). CDR3 sequence reads: CASSLVVPDRSIEAFF. In DNA form, the CDR3 reads TGTGCCAGCAGCTTGGTTGTTCCGGACAGATCTATTGAAGCTTTCTTT. Looking up the rest from reference TRBV5-5 and TRBJ1-1 gives the full variable domain: DAGVTQSPTHLIKTRGQQVTLRCSPISGHKSVSWYQQVLGQGPQFIFQYYEKEERGRGNFPDRFSARQFPNYSSELNVNALLLGDSALYLCASSLVVPDRSIEAFFGQGTRLTVV.

This clone has a single count. The V call is TRBV12-5, the J call TRBJ2-1, with TRBD2 matching 12 bases. This CDR3 comprises 16 residues. Trimming at V came to 3 bases and at J to 7 bases, leaving 7 bases not matched to a gene. Germline CDR1 reads LGHNT; CDR2 reads FRNRAP. CDR3 in DNA: TGTGCTAGTGGTTTTACCTCCGGGACTAGCGGGAATGAGCAGTTCTTC. This gives the protein CASGFTSGTSGNEQFF.